The TCR beta chain described here comes from a study of CD8+CD57+ T cells in acquired aplastic anemia (dated by TCRdb to between 2017 and 2018). About the study as a whole: Extracted DNA from sorted CD4+ and CD8+ cells averaged around 3.3 ug, ranging from roughly 0.19 to 27.4 ug. Healthy donor samples averaged roughly 10 million reads for CD4+ and fewer than 12 million for CD8+ cells.

In the study, sorted CD4+ and CD8+ blood T cells from patients with severe aplastic anemia and from healthy subjects underwent deep sequencing of TCR repertoires. Ficoll-Paque density gradient centrifugation was used to isolate peripheral blood mononuclear cells. Before DNA extraction, CD4+ and CD8+ T cells were sorted with FACS or magnetic beads. Overall results and qualifications from the work: Although roughly 30 CD8+ CDR3 sequences were shared by patients and controls, these sequences appeared highly expressed in patients and within the immunodominant clones of patients. Patients and healthy controls showed no significant difference in CD8+ Simpson's diversity (P=0.060).

The junction shows trimming of 1 base on V and 5 bases on J, and the gene matches do not reach 13 bases of it. CDR1 and CDR2, looked up from the germline V gene (reference sequence), are WNHNN and SYGVQD. The CDR3 numbers 18 residues from cysteine through phenylalanine. The retained sequence is limited to the CDR3, 54 bases, with the frame set at the first base. This clonotype was observed at least ten times. Its antigen is still unknown. No much larger clone exists at a distance of one base, and base qualities are not known. Genomic DNA was used as template for profiling of TCR beta VDJ combinations and CDR3 sequences. An Illumina HiSeq 2000 was used for TCR repertoire sequencing. For the original study's pipeline: Repertoire assessment relied on Simpson's diversity index, CDR3 size and DJ length profiles, and TRBV/TRBJ rearrangement plots. The immunodominant clone was defined as the most abundant DNA sequence in deep sequencing data. CDR3 amino acid sequences were screened for sharing across subjects and were compared with published repertoires and the VDJdb database. TCRdb reran the public reads through fastp at Q25 and MiXCR, keeping productive beta chains. Rows with a matching CDR3 protein are joined into one entry that keeps the most common DNA and genes. These V and J calls are TCRdb output, not the study's own analysis. For this sample the table gives about 110,000 distinct CDR3 sequences, of which about half were detected only once. Jointly, the top ten make up 25% to 35% of the sample.

The receptor comes from a human donor in good health, serving as a control. The sequence joins TRBV10-1 to TRBJ2-2, and 7 junctional nucleotides match TRBD1. The material sequenced was sorted CD4+, CD8+, or CD8+CD57+ T cells (not recorded which) from PBMCs. The CDR3 here reads CASSEYPGDSGYTGELFF. The DNA sequence follows: TGCGCCAGCAGTGAGTACCCCGGGGACAGCGGATATACCGGGGAGCTGTTTTTT.